Detailed here is one T cell receptor beta chain. The antigen remains undetermined. The data originate from a study of post-analysis software for immune sequencing data. Study results and limitations: Five TRBV segments were more frequent in patients than controls; TRBV5-6, TRBV5-1 and TRBV20-1 belonged to this group.

Germline assignment: CDR1 MGHRA and CDR2 YSYEKL. This CDR3 has 17 residues. After removal of 3 bases from V and 2 bases from J, the junction contained 12 bases not matched to a gene. TCR beta cDNA libraries included unique molecular identifiers. One entry per CDR3 protein, called by TCRdb with MiXCR from the PCR reads. The table lists hundreds of thousands of distinct CDR3 sequences, approximately 50% of them singletons, with over 4% in the top ten. This clonotype originated in a girl aged 10-17 years with multiple sclerosis. This chain links TRBV4-1 with TRBJ1-2; 7 nucleotides line up with TRBD1. Input material: blood. The CDR3 DNA is TGCGCCAGCAGCCAGACAGGGCCCCCAACCTTGAACTATGGCTACACCTTC. The encoded protein is CASSQTGPPTLNYGYTF.